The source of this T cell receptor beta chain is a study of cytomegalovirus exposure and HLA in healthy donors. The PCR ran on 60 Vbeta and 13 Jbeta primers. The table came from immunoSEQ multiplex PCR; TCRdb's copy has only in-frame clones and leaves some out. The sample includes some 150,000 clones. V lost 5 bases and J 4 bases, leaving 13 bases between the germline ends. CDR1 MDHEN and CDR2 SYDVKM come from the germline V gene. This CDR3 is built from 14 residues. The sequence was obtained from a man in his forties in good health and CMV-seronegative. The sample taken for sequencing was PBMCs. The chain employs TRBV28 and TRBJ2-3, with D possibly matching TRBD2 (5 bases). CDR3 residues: CASSARSGADTQYF. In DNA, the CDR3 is TGTGCCAGCAGTGCGAGGAGCGGCGCAGATACGCAGTATTTT. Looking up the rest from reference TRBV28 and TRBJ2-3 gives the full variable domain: DVKVTQSSRYLVKRTGEKVFLECVQDMDHENMFWYRQDPGLGLRLIYFSYDVKMKEKGDIPEGYSVSREKKERFSLILESASTNQTSMYLCASSARSGADTQYFGPGTRLTVL.